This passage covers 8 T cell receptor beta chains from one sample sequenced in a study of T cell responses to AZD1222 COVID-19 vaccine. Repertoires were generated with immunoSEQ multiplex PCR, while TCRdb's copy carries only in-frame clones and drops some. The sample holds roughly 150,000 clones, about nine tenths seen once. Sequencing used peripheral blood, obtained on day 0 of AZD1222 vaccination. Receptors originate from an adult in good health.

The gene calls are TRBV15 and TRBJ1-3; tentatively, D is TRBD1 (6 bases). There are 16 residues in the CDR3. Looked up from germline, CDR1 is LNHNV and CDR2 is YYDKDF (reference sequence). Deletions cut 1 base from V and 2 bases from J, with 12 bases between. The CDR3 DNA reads TGTGCCACCAGCAGAGCCCGTCCAGGGGCTGGAAACACCATATATTTT. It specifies CATSRARPGAGNTIYF.

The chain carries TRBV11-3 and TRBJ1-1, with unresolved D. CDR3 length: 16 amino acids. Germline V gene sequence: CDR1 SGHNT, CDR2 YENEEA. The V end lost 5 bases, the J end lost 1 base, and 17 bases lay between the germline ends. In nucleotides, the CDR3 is TGTGCCAGCAGCACCTTCGGGGTGGGTACGAACACTGAAGCTTTCTTT. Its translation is CASSTFGVGTNTEAFF.

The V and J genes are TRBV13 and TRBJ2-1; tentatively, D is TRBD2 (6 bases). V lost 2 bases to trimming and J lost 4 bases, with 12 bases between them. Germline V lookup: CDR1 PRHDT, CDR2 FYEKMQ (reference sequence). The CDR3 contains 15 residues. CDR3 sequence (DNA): TGTGCCAGCAGCTTAAAGGTGGAGGGATACAATGAGCAGTTCTTC. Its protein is CASSLKVEGYNEQFF.

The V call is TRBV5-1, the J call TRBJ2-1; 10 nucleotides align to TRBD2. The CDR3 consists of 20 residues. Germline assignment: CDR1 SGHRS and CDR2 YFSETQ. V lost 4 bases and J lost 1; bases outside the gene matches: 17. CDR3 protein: CASSPLRGLAGDHSYNEQFF. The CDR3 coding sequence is TGCGCCAGCAGCCCGTTGAGGGGTCTAGCGGGGGACCATTCCTACAATGAGCAGTTCTTC.

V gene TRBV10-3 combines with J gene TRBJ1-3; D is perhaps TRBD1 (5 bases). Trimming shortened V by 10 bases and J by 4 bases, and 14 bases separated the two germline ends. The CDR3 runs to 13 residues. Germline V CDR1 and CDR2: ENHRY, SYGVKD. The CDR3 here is CATQSTGGNTIYF. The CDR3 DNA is TGTGCCACCCAAAGCACAGGAGGAAACACCATATATTTT.

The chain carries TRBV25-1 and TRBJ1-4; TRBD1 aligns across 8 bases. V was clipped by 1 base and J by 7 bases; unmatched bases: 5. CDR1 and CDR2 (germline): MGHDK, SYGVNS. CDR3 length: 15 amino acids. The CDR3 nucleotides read TGTGCCAGCAGTGAATCCCGGACAGGGAGTGAAAAACTGTTTTTT. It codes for CASSESRTGSEKLFF.

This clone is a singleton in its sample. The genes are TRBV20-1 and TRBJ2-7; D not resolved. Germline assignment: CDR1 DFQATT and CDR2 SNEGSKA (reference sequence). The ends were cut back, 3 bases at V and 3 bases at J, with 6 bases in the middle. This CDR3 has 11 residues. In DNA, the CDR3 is TGCAGTGCTAGCGGCGGCTACGAGCAGTACTTC. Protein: CSASGGYEQYF.

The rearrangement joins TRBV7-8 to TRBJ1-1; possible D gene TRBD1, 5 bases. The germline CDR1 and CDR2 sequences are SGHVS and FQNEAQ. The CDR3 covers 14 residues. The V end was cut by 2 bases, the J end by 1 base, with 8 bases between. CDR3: CASSLRGANTEAFF. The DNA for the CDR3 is TGTGCCAGCAGCTTAAGAGGGGCGAACACTGAAGCTTTCTTT. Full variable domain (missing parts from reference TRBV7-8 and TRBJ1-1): GAGVSQSPRYKVAKRGQDVALRCDPISGHVSLFWYQQALGQGPEFLTYFQNEAQLDKSGLPSDRFFAERPEGSVSTLKIQRTQQEDSAVYLCASSLRGANTEAFFGQGTRLTVV.